Here is one TCR beta chain with its context. Its specificity is unknown. This record comes from a study of identical twins. Findings of the study overall: Out-of-frame alpha sequences common to twins exhibited an excess of low generation probability. Abundant cord blood beta clonotypes carried fewer insertions; memory repertoires showed none.

CDR3 length: 13 residues. Each CDR3 protein is one row after TCRdb ran MiXCR on the 5' RACE reads. The table lists a few hundred thousand distinct CDR3 sequences, approximately 18% of them singletons. The source of this sequence is a man aged 50-59 years in good health. Source material: naive T cells sorted from blood. The V call is TRBV21-1, the J call TRBJ2-3; no check of the table's D call, TRBD2, against the DNA was made. TRBV21-1 has pseudogene status. CDR3 sequence: CAGWTLSTDTQYF. The CDR3 coding sequence is TGTGCCGGATGGACCCTCAGCACAGATACGCAGTATTTT.